The clone carrying this T cell receptor (beta chain) was counted once. The data belong to a study of CD8 T cells in Susac syndrome. TCR beta sequencing covered blood CD8+ and CD4+ T cells. Reverse transcription of about 0.45 to 1 ug RNA was performed with random hexamers. Multiplex PCR with immunoSEQ amplified the TCR beta CDR3 across 54 Vbeta and 13 Jbeta. A single record per CDR3 protein comes from TCRdb applying MiXCR to the immunoSEQ multiplex PCR reads. This table holds approximately 260,000 distinct CDR3 sequences, 90% to 96% found once. Per the germline V gene, CDR1 is DFQATT and CDR2 is SNEGSKA (reference sequence). V was pared by 5 bases and J by 0 bases, with 11 bases between. CDR3 length: 13 amino acids.

Sequenced sample: CD4+ T cells from PBMCs. The J gene is TRBJ2-7, the V gene TRBV20-1; D might be TRBD1 (6 bases). The clonotype originates from a human donor with Susac syndrome. Written as DNA, the CDR3 is TGCAGTGCTCCCGGGACAATCTCCTACGAGCAGTACTTC. Translation gives CSAPGTISYEQYF.